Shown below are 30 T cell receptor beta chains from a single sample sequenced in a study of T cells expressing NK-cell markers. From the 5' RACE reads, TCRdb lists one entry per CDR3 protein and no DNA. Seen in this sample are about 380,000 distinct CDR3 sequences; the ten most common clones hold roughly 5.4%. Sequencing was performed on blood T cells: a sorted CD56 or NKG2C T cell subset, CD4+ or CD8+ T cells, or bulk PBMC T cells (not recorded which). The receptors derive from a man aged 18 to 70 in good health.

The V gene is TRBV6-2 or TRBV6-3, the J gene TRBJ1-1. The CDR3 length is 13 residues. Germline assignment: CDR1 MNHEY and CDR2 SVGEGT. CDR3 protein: CASSRRQGPEAFF.

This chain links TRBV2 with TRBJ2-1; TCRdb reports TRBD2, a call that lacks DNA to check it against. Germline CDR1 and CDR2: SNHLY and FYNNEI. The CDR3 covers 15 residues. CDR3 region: CASRKGTSGGNEQFF.

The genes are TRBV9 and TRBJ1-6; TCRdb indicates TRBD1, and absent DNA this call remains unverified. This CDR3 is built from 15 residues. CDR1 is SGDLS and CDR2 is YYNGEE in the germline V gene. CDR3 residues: CASSPQGTGISPLHF.

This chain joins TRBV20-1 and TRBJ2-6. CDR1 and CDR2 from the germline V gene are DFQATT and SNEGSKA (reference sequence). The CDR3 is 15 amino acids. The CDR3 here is CSARPINSGANVLTF.

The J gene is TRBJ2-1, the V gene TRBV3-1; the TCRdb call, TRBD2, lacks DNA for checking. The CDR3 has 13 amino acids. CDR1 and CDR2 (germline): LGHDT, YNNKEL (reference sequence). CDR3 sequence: CASSPAGLNEQFF.

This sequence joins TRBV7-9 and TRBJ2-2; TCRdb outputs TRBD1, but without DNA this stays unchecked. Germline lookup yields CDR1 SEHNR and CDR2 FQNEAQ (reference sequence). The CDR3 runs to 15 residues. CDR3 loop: CASSFIRGSTGELFF.

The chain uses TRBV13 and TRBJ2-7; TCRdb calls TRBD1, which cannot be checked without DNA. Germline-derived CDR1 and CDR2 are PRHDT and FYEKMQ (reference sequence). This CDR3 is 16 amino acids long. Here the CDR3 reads CASSSTGTLGSYEQYF.

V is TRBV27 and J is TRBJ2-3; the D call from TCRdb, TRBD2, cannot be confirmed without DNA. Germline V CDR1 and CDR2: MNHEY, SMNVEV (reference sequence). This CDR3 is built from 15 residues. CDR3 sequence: CASSPMRGGRGTQYF.

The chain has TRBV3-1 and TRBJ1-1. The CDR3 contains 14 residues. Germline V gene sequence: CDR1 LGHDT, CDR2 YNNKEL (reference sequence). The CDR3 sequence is CASSQEGRYTEAFF.

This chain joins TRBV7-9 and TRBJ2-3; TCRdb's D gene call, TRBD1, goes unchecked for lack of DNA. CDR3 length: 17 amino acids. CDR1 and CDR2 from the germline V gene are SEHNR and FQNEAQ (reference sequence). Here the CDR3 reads CASSPALGTRRPDTQYF.

The CDR3 loop reads CASSLVGDEKLFF. The rearrangement links TRBV5-1 to TRBJ1-4; TCRdb returns TRBD1, unconfirmable since there is no DNA. Germline CDR1 is SGHRS and CDR2 is YFSETQ. The CDR3 has 13 amino acids.

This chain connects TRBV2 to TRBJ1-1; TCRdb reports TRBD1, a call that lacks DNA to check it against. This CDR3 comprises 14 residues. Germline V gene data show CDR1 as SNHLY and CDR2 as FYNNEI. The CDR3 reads CASSVRTGTFEAFF.

The CDR3 is CASSVAAGQYYEQYF. This rearrangement joins TRBV9 to TRBJ2-7; TCRdb reports TRBD1, a call that lacks DNA to check it against. There are 15 residues in the CDR3. Germline V CDR1 and CDR2: SGDLS, YYNGEE. The full variable domain, with the rest looked up from reference TRBV9 and TRBJ2-7, is DSGVTQTPKHLITATGQRVTLRCSPRSGDLSVYWYQQSLDQGLQFLIQYYNGEERAKGNILERFSAQQFPDLHSELNLSSLELGDSALYFCASSVAAGQYYEQYFGPGTRLTVT.

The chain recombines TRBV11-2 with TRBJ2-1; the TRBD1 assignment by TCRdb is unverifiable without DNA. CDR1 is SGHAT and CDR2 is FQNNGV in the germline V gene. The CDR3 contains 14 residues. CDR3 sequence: CASSGRTANNEQFF.

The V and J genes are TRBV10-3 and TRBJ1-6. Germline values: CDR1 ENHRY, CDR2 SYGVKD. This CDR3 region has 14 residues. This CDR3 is CAISEEFTNSPLHF.

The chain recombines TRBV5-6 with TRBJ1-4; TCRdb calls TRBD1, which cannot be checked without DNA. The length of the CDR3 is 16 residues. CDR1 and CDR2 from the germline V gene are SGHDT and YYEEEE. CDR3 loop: CASSLMGQGIREKLFF.

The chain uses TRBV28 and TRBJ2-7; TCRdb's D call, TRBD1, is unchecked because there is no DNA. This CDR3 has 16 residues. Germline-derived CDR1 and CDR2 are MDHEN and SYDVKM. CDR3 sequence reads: CASTQGSAGPRYEQYF.

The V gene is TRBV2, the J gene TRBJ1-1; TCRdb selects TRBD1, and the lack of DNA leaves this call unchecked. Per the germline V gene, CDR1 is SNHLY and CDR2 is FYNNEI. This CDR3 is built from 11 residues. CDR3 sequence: CASKQGVEAFF.

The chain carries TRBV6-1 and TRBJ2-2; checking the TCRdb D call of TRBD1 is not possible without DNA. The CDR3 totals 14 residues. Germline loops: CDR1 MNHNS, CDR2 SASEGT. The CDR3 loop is CASKKTGDTGELFF.

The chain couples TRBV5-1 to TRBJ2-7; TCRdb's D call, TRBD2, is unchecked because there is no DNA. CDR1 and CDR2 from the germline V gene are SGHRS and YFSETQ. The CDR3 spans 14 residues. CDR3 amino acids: CASSLAELAGEQYF. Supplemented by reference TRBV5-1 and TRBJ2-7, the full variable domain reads KAGVTQTPRYLIKTRGQQVTLSCSPISGHRSVSWYQQTPGQGLQFLFEYFSETQRNKGNFPGRFSGRQFSNSRSEMNVSTLELGDSALYLCASSLAELAGEQYFGPGTRLTVT.

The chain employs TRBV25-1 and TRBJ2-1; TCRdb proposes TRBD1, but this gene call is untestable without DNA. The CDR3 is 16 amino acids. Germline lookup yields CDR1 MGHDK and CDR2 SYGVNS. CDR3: CASGTAGRGSYNEQFF.

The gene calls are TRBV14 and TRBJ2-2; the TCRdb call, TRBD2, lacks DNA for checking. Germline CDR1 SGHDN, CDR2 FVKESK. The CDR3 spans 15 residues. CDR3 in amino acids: CASSPVGGNTGELFF.

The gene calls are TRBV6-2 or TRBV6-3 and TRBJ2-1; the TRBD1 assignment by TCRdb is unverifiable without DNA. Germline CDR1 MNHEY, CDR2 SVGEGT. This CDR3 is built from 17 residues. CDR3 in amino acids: CASSFTLSAGGVNEQFF.

The CDR3 is CASSYASGGPNTGELFF. The chain joins TRBV6-5 to TRBJ2-2; TCRdb designates TRBD2, a call that cannot be tested without DNA. The CDR3 consists of 17 residues. CDR1 and CDR2 (germline): MNHEY, SVGAGI.

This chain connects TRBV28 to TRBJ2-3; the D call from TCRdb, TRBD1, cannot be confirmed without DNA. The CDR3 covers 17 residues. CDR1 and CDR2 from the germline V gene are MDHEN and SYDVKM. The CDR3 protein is CASSSSGGGGRLNTQYF. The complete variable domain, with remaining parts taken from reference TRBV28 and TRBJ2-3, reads DVKVTQSSRYLVKRTGEKVFLECVQDMDHENMFWYRQDPGLGLRLIYFSYDVKMKEKGDIPEGYSVSREKKERFSLILESASTNQTSMYLCASSSSGGGGRLNTQYFGPGTRLTVL.

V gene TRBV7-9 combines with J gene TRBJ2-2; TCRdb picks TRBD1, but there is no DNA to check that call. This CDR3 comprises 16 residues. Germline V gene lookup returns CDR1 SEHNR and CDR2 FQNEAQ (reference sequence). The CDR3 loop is CASSFGDSLNTGELFF.

CDR3 in amino acids: CSARSRGLDNSPLHF. J is TRBJ1-6 and V is TRBV20-1; TCRdb calls TRBD1, which cannot be checked without DNA. CDR1 and CDR2 (germline): DFQATT, SNEGSKA (reference sequence). The length of the CDR3 is 15 residues.

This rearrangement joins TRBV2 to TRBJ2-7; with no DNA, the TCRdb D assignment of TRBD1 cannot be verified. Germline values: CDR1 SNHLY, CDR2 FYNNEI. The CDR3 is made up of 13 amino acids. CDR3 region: CASMEDRQYEQYF.

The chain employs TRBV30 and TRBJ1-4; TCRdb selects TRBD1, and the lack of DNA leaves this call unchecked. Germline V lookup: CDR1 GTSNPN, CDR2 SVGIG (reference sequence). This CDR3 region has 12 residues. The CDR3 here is CAWKTGEEKLFF.

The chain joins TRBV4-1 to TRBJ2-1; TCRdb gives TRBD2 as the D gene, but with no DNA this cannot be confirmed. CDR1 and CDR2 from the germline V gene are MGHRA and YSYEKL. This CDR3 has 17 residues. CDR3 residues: CASSQVSGGASYNEQFF.